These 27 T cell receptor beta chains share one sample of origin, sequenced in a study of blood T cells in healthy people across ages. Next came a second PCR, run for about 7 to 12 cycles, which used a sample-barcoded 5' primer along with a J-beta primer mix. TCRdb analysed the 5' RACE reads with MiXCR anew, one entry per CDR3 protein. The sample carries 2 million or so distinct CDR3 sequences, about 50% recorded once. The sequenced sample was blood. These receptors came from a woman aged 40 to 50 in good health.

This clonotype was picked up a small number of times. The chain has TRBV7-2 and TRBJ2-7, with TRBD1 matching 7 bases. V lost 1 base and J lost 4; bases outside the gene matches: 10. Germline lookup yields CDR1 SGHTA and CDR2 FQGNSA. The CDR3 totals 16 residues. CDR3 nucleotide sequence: TGTGCCAGCAGCTTAGGCCGGGACAGCAAAGGGTACGAGCAGTACTTC. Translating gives CASSLGRDSKGYEQYF.

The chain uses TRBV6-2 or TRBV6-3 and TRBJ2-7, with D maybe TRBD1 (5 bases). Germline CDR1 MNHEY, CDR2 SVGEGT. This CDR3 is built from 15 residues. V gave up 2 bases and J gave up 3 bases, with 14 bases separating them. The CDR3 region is CASSYDGQVGYEQYF. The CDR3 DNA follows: TGTGCCAGCAGTTACGATGGACAAGTGGGCTACGAGCAGTACTTC.

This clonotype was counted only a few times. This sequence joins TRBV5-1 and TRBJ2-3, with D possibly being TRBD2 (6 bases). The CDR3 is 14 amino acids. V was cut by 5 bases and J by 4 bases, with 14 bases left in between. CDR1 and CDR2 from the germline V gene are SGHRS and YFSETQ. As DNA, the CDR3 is TGCGCCAGCAGGGTCGTGGGGACTGCAGATACGCAGTATTTT. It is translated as CASRVVGTADTQYF.

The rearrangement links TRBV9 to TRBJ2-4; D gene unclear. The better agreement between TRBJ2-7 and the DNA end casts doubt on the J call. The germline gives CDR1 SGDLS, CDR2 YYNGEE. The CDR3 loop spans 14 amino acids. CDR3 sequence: CASSVASTPFEQYF. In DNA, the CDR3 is TGTGCCAGCAGCGTAGCTTCGACGCCATTCGAGCAGTACTTC.

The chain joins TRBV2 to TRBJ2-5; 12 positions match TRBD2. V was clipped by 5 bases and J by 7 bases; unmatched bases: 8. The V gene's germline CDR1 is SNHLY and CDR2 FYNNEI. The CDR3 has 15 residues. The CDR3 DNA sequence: TGTGCCAGCAGTCTTGTTCGGACTAGCGGGGCGACCCAGTACTTC. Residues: CASSLVRTSGATQYF.

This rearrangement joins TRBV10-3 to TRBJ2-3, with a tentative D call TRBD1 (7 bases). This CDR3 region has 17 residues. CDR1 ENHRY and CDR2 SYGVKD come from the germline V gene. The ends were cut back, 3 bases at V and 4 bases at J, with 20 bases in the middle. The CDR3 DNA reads TGTGCCATCAGTGACCCTGGCGAGGGGGCTAGCGCAGATACGCAGTATTTT. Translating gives CAISDPGEGASADTQYF.

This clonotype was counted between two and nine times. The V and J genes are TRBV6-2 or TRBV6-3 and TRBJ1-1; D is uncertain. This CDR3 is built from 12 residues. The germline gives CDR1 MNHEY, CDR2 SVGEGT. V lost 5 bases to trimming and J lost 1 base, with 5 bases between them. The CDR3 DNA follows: TGTGCCAGCAGTCGCCGGAACACTGAAGCTTTCTTT. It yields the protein CASSRRNTEAFF.

This CDR3 reads CASSLEALTGEGGYTF. CDR3 nucleotide sequence: TGTGCCAGCAGCTTAGAAGCCCTGACAGGGGAGGGTGGCTACACCTTC. The rearrangement links TRBV7-9 to TRBJ1-2; 8 nucleotides match TRBD1. J lost 7 bases, V lost 1 base, and 11 bases had no gene match. The CDR3 sequence is 16 residues long. The germline gives CDR1 SEHNR, CDR2 FQNEAQ (reference sequence).

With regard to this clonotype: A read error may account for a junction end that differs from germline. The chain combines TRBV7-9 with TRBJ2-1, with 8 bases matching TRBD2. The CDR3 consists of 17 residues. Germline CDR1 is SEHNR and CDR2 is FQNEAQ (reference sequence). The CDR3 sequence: CANSQGSLAGSYNEQFF. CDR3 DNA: TGTGCCAACAGCCAAGGGTCGCTAGCGGGTTCCTACAATGAGCAGTTCTTC.

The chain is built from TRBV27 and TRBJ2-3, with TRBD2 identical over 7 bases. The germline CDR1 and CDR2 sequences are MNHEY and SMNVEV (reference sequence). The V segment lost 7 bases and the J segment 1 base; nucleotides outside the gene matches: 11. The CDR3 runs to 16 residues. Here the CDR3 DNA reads TGTGCCAGCAATTCCCTCCCACGGGGGGGCACAGATACGCAGTATTTT. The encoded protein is CASNSLPRGGTDTQYF.

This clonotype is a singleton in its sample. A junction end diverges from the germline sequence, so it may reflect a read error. The chain's CDR3 is CASSSKAAGPTNTQYF. The CDR3 DNA reads TGTGCCAGCAGCTCGAAAGCAGCGGGGCCCACAAATACGCAGTATTTT. The chain recombines TRBV7-3 with TRBJ2-3, with 7 bases identical to TRBD2. From germline, CDR1 is SGHTA and CDR2 FQGTGA. The CDR3 spans 16 residues.

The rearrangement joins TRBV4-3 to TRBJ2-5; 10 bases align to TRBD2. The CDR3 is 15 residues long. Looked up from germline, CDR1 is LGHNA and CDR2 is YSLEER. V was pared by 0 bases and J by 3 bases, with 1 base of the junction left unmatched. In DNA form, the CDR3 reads TGCGCCAGCAGCCAAGACCTAGCGGGGGAAGAGACCCAGTACTTC. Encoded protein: CASSQDLAGEETQYF.

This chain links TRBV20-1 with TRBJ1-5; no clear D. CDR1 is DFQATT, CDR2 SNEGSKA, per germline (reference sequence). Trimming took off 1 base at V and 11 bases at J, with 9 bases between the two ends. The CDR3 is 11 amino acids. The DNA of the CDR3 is TGCAGTGCTAGAGGGCGAAAGGCCCAGCATTTT. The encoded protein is CSARGRKAQHF.

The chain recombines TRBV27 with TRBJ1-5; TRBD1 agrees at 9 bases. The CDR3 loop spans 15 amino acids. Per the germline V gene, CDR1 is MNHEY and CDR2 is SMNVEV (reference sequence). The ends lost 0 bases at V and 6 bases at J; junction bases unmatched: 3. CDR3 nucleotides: TGTGCCAGCAGTTTATCACAGGGGGCCACTCAGCCCCAGCATTTT. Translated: CASSLSQGATQPQHF.

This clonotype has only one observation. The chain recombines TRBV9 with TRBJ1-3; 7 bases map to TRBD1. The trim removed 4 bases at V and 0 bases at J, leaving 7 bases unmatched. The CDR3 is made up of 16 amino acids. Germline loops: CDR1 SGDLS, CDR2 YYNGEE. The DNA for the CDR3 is TGTGCCAGCAGCCCGCGGACAGGCCACTCTGGAAACACCATATATTTT. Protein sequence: CASSPRTGHSGNTIYF.

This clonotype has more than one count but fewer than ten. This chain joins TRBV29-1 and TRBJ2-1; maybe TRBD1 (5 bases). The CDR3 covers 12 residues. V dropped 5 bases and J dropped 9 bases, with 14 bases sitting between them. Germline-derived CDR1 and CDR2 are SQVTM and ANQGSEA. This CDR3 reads CSVLTESSEQFF. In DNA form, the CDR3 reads TGCAGCGTTTTGACAGAATCGAGTGAGCAGTTCTTC.

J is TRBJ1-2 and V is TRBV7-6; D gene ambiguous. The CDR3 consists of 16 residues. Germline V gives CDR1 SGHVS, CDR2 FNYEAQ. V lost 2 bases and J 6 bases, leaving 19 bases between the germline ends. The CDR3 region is CASSLRSRGSLDGYTF. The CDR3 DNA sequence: TGTGCCAGCAGCTTAAGGTCCAGAGGGTCTCTAGATGGCTACACCTTC. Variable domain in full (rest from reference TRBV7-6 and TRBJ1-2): GAGVSQSPRYKVTKRGQDVALRCDPISGHVSLYWYRQALGQGPEFLTYFNYEAQQDKSGLPNDRFSAERPEGSISTLTIQRTEQRDSAMYRCASSLRSRGSLDGYTFGSGTRLTVV.

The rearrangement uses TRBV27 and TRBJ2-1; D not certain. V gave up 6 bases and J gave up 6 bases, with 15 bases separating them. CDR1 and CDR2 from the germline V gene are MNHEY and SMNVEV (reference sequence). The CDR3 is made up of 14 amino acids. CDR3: CASSALTAGNEQFF. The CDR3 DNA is TGTGCCAGCAGCGCCCTCACAGCCGGCAATGAGCAGTTCTTC.

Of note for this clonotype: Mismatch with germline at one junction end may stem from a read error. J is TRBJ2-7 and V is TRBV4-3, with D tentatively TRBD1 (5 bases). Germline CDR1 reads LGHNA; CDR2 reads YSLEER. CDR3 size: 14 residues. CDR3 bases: TGCGCCAGCAGCCTTGGACAAAGCTCCTACAAGCAGTACTTC. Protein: CASSLGQSSYKQYF.

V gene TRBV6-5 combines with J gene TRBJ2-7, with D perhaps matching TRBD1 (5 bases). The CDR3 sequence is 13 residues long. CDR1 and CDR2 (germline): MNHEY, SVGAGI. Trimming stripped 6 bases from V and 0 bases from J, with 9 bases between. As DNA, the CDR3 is TGTGCCAGCAGGTTGACAGCCTCCTACGAGCAGTACTTC. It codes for CASRLTASYEQYF.

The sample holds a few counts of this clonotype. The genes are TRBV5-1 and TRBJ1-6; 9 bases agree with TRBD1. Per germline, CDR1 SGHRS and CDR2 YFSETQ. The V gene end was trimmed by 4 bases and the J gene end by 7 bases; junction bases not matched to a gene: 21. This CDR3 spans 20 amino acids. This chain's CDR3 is CASSDFEQGAMMAGNSPLHF. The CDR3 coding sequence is TGCGCCAGCAGCGACTTTGAACAGGGGGCGATGATGGCGGGGAATTCACCCCTCCACTTT.

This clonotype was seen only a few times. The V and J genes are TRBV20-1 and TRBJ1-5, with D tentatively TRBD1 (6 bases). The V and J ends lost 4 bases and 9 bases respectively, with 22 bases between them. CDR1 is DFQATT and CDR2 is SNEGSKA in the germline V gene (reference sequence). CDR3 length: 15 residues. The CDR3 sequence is CSATSDSVNGTPQHF. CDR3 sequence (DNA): TGCAGTGCTACCTCGGACAGCGTTAACGGCACGCCCCAGCATTTT.

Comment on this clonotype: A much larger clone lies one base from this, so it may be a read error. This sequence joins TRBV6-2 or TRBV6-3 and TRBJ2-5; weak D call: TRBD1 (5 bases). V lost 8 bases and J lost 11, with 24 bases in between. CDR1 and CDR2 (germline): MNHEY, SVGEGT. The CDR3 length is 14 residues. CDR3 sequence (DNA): TGTGCCAGCTTTCAGGCAGGGTATTACAATGAGCAGTACTTC. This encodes CASFQAGYYNEQYF.

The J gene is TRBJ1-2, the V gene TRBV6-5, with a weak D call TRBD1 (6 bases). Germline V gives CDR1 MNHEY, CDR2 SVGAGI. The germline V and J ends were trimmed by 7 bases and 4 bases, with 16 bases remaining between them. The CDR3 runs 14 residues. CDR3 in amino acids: CASKNRESFYGYTF. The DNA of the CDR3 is TGTGCCAGCAAAAACAGGGAGTCGTTCTATGGCTACACCTTC.

CDR3 in DNA: TGTGCCAGCAGTTCACTAGCGGGGCTTGCCACAGATACGCAGTATTTT. This codes for CASSSLAGLATDTQYF. This chain links TRBV6-5 with TRBJ2-3, with 10 bases lining up with TRBD2. The CDR3 is 16 amino acids. Germline CDR1 is MNHEY and CDR2 is SVGAGI. Trimming took 4 bases from V and 2 from J; bases not matched to a gene: 6.

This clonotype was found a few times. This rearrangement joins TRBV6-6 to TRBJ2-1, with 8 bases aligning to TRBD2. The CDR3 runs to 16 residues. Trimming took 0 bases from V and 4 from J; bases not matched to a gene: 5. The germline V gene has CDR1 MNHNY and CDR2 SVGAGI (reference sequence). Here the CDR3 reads CASSYSAGAMYNEQFF. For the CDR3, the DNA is TGTGCCAGCAGTTACTCAGCGGGGGCTATGTACAATGAGCAGTTCTTC.

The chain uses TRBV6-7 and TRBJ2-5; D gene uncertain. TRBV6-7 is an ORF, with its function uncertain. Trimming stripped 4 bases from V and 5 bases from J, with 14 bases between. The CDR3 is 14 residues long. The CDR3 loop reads CASSSTGWLETQYF. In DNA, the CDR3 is TGTGCCAGCAGTTCCACGGGTTGGTTGGAGACCCAGTACTTC.